The source of this T cell receptor beta chain is a study of blood T cell repertoires in COVID-19. Across the whole study: The United States, Italy and Spain supplied acute and convalescent COVID-19 samples. PBMCs, B-cell-depleted T cells, or T cells were the source of the cDNA or gDNA that made up the material.

Per the original methods: Amplification from reference gene primers served as the basis for estimated nucleated cell counts. Here immunoSEQ multiplex PCR was the method, and the copy in TCRdb shows in-frame clones only, minus some. V, J and clone size are those of that table, while D and trimming were read from the DNA. The sample holds around 400,000 clones, over 85% seen once. In germline, CDR1 is SNHLY, CDR2 FYNNEI. Trimming left V 4 bases short and J 8 bases short, with 17 bases between. The CDR3 has 14 amino acids. Cohort allocation depended upon clinical history that participants reported. Sequenced input: PBMCs or T cells enriched from blood (not recorded which). The chain has TRBV2 and TRBJ1-2, with TRBD1 as a possible D gene (6 bases). The clonotype comes from a young woman who had recovered from COVID-19. The CDR3 here is CASSVSAGVYGYTF. The CDR3 coding sequence is TGTGCCAGCAGTGTTTCGGCAGGGGTCTACGGCTACACCTTC.